Following are 4 T cell receptor beta chains from one sample sequenced in a study of blood T cell repertoires in COVID-19 (dated by TCRdb to 2019 to 2021). Receptor libraries were prepared by the immunoSEQ multiplex PCR assay. TCRdb provides this immuneACCESS table in a form limited to in-frame rearrangements. Some clones are lacking; in checked studies, under half of them reflect an unresolved V gene, and why the rest are absent is not known. A total of around 160,000 clones appear in this sample, around 81% of them only once. The ten largest clonotypes hold under 15% of the sample. Sequences were obtained from peripheral blood. These TCRs come from a man between 60 and 75 years old with active or convalescent COVID-19.

The V and J genes are TRBV7-2 and TRBJ2-1; TRBD1 aligns across 9 bases. V was pared by 1 base and J by 3 bases, with 4 bases of the junction left unmatched. CDR1 is SGHTA and CDR2 is FQGNSA in the germline V gene. The CDR3 is 16 residues long. This CDR3 is CASSLVGTGNYNEQFF. CDR3 DNA sequence: TGTGCCAGCAGCTTAGTAGGGACAGGGAACTACAATGAGCAGTTCTTC.

V usage is TRBV28 and J usage is TRBJ2-3, with 7 bases fitting TRBD1. V lost 8 bases and J lost 1; bases outside the gene matches: 9. The CDR3 sequence is 15 residues long. Germline CDR1 is MDHEN and CDR2 is SYDVKM. CDR3 protein: CASSSRQGGTDTQYF. DNA of the CDR3: TGTGCCAGCTCATCCAGGCAGGGGGGCACAGATACGCAGTATTTT. Supplemented by reference TRBV28 and TRBJ2-3, the full variable domain reads DVKVTQSSRYLVKRTGEKVFLECVQDMDHENMFWYRQDPGLGLRLIYFSYDVKMKEKGDIPEGYSVSREKKERFSLILESASTNQTSMYLCASSSRQGGTDTQYFGPGTRLTVL.

This clone appeared a few times. The V call is TRBV29-1, the J call TRBJ2-3, with 7 nucleotides matching TRBD1. From germline, CDR1 is SQVTM and CDR2 ANQGSEA. This CDR3 region has 14 residues. Trimming took 8 bases from V and 3 from J; bases not matched to a gene: 11. The CDR3: CSQMIGGRTDTQYF. DNA of the CDR3: TGCAGCCAGATGATAGGGGGCAGGACAGATACGCAGTATTTT.

V and J are TRBV28 and TRBJ2-7, with D hard to call. CDR1 is MDHEN and CDR2 is SYDVKM in the germline V gene. V shed 7 bases and J shed 6 bases, with 16 bases lying between them. CDR3 length: 13 amino acids. The CDR3 reads CASIKRAEGEQYF. DNA of the CDR3: TGTGCCAGCATAAAGCGTGCCGAAGGCGAGCAGTACTTC.